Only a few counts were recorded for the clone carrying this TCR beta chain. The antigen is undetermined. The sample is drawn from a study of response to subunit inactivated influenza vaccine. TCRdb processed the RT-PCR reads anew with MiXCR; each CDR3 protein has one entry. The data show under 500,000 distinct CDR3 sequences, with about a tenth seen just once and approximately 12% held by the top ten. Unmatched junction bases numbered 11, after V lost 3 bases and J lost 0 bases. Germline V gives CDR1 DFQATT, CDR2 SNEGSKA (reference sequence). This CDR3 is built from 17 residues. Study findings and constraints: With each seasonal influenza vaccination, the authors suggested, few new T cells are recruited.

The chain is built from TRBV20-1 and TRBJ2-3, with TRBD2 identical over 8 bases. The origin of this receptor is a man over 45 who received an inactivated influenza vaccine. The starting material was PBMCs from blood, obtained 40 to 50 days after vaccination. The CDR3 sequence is CSASGREGQGSTDTQYF. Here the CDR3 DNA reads TGCAGTGCTAGTGGACGGGAGGGCCAAGGGAGCACAGATACGCAGTATTTT.